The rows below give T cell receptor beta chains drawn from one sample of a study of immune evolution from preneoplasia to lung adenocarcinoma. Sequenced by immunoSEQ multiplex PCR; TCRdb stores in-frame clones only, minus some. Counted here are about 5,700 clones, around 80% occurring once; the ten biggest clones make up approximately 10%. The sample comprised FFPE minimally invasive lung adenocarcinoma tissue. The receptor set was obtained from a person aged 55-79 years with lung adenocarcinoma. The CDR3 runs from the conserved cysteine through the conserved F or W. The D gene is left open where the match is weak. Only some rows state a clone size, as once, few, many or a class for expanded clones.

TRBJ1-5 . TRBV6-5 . CASSLDNRYNQPQHF TGTGCCAGCAGTCTTGACAACCGTTACAATCAGCCCCAGCATTTT
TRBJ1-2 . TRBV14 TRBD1 CASSRLGQGADGYTF TGTGCCAGCAGCCGCCTGGGACAGGGGGCAGATGGCTACACCTTC
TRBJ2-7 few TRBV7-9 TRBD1 CASSGDSYEQYF TGTGCCAGCAGCGGGGACAGCTACGAGCAGTACTTC
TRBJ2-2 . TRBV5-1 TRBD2 CASMEGSGRTTGELFF TGCGCCAGCATGGAGGGTAGCGGGAGAACCACCGGGGAGCTGTTTTTT
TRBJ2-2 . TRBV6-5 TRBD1 CASSHRGWGTGELFF TGTGCCAGCAGTCACAGGGGTTGGGGCACCGGGGAGCTGTTTTTT
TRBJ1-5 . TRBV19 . CASSPAAQPQHF TGTGCCAGTAGTCCGGCGGCTCAGCCCCAGCATTTT
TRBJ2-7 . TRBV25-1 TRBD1 CASRTGAFYEQYF TGTGCCAGCAGGACAGGGGCGTTCTACGAGCAGTACTTC
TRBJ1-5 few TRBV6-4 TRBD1 CASSKGGKVVQPQHF TGTGCCAGCAGTAAAGGGGGCAAGGTGGTTCAGCCCCAGCATTTT
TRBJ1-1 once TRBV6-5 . CASSYSGGREAFF TGTGCCAGCAGTTACTCGGGAGGGCGTGAAGCTTTCTTT
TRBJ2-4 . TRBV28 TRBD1 CASLRGTGASLAKNIQYF TGTGCCTCACTTCGAGGGACAGGGGCTTCCCTAGCCAAAAACATTCAGTACTTC
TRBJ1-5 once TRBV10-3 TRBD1 CAVGTGDSNQPQHF TGTGCCGTAGGGACAGGGGACAGCAATCAGCCCCAGCATTTT
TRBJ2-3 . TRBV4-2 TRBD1 CASSQEPGQTFSQYF TGTGCCAGCAGCCAAGAGCCGGGACAGACTTTCTCGCAGTATTTT
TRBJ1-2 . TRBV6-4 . CASSDSPRGGYTF TGTGCCAGCAGTGACTCCCCCAGAGGGGGCTACACCTTC